This T cell receptor (beta chain) originates from a study of T cells after yellow fever vaccination. Germline CDR1 and CDR2: SEHNR and FQNEAQ (reference sequence). Trimming removed 1 base from V and 7 bases from J; junction bases left unmatched: 1. The CDR3 has 13 amino acids. TCRdb recomputed calls from the 5' RACE reads with MiXCR, one row per CDR3 protein. The data hold nearly 350,000 distinct CDR3 sequences, with 8% to 9.5% observed a single time. As to this clonotype: Its cognate antigen is unknown.

Whole-study results and caveats: When the response was secondary, it was weaker but reached its peak faster, day 5 versus 15.

V usage is TRBV7-9 and J usage is TRBJ1-2, with 9 bases aligning to TRBD1. This TCR came from a man in his late teens or twenties who received the YFV17D yellow fever vaccine. The sequencing here drew on PBMCs, taken roughly seven weeks after the first yellow fever vaccination. CDR3: CASSLGDRAGYTF. In DNA form, the CDR3 reads TGTGCCAGCAGCTTAGGGGACAGGGCTGGCTACACCTTC.